Shown below are 10 T cell receptor beta chains from a single sample sequenced in a study of technical replicates of blood from a handful of donors. Using immunoSEQ multiplex PCR, the repertoire was profiled, and TCRdb retains in-frame clones only, with some absent. The repertoire holds tens of thousands of clones, with 90% to 95% as singletons. The sample was PBMCs. These receptors originate from a human donor in good health. Some clones in this sample may be carry-over from other donors' samples.

The chain uses TRBV30 and TRBJ2-2; the D gene is possibly TRBD2 (6 bases). The CDR3 is made up of 13 amino acids. Deletions cut 4 bases from V and 5 bases from J, with 11 bases between. The germline gives CDR1 GTSNPN, CDR2 SVGIG (reference sequence). The CDR3 coding sequence is TGTGCCTGGAACCAGGGAGGTACCGGGGAGCTGTTTTTT. Protein product: CAWNQGGTGELFF. Supplemented by reference TRBV30 and TRBJ2-2, the full variable domain reads SQTIHQWPATLVQPVGSPLSLECTVEGTSNPNLYWYRQAAGRGLQLLFYSVGIGQISSEVPQNLSASRPQDRQFILSSKKLLLSDSGFYLCAWNQGGTGELFFGEGSRLTVL.

This chain uses TRBV7-2 with TRBJ1-3; D gene ambiguous. The CDR3 loop spans 15 amino acids. CDR1 and CDR2 from the germline V gene are SGHTA and FQGNSA. Trimming removed 1 base from V and 2 bases from J, with 9 bases in between. The CDR3 DNA reads as TGTGCCAGCAGCTTAGTGGCGGATCCTGGAAACACCATATATTTT. This translates into CASSLVADPGNTIYF.

The chain couples TRBV6-5 to TRBJ1-1; TRBD1 might be the D (5 bases). Looked up from germline, CDR1 is MNHEY and CDR2 is SVGAGI. Between the trimmed V and J ends, which lost 6 bases and 6 bases, there was a span of 8 bases. The CDR3 spans 11 residues. CDR3 in amino acids: CASRRDAEAFF. In DNA, the CDR3 is TGTGCCAGCAGGCGGGACGCTGAAGCTTTCTTT.

The rearrangement uses TRBV5-4 and TRBJ1-6; 10 nucleotides align to TRBD1. CDR3 length: 16 residues. The V and J ends lost 2 bases and 7 bases, in that order; junction bases with no gene match: 6. The V gene's germline CDR1 is SGHNT and CDR2 YYREEE (reference sequence). Written as DNA, the CDR3 is TGTGCCAGCAGCTTAGTCCCGGGACAGGGGAATTCACCCCTCCACTTT. Translating it yields CASSLVPGQGNSPLHF.

The chain uses TRBV10-3 and TRBJ2-7, with TRBD1 matching 8 bases. This CDR3 is 12 amino acids long. The V gene's germline CDR1 is ENHRY and CDR2 SYGVKD. Losses at the gene ends were 10 bases for V and 4 bases for J; bases not matched to a gene: 6. The CDR3 nucleotides read TGTGCCACCGGACAGGGTGGGTACGAGCAGTACTTC. Protein sequence: CATGQGGYEQYF.

In its sample, this clone was seen once. V usage is TRBV11-2 and J usage is TRBJ2-3, with 8 bases that match TRBD2. Per germline, CDR1 SGHAT and CDR2 FQNNGV. This CDR3 region has 15 residues. After removal of 3 bases from V and 1 base from J, the junction contained 3 bases not matched to a gene. The CDR3 is CASSLWREGTDTQYF. The CDR3 bases are TGTGCCAGCAGCTTGTGGCGGGAGGGCACAGATACGCAGTATTTT.

The chain carries TRBV9 and TRBJ2-7; the D gene is possibly TRBD2 (6 bases). Germline V gene lookup returns CDR1 SGDLS and CDR2 YYNGEE. This CDR3 region has 13 residues. The germline V and J ends were trimmed by 4 bases and 2 bases, with 10 bases remaining between them. CDR3 coding DNA: TGTGCCAGCAGCAGCGGGCCGGCCTACGAGCAGTACTTC. This translates into CASSSGPAYEQYF.

This chain joins TRBV19 and TRBJ2-3; 8 positions match TRBD2. The CDR3 contains 16 residues. The germline gives CDR1 LNHDA, CDR2 SQIVND (reference sequence). V was clipped by 8 bases and J by 3 bases; unmatched bases: 13. CDR3 sequence reads: CASRVAAGGRTDTQYF. CDR3 DNA: TGTGCCAGTCGTGTCGCGGCGGGAGGTAGGACAGATACGCAGTATTTT.

This chain links TRBV20-1 with TRBJ2-4; D possibly corresponds to TRBD2 (6 bases). V dropped 6 bases and J dropped 13 bases, with 16 bases sitting between them. The CDR3 length is 11 residues. Germline CDR1 is DFQATT and CDR2 is SNEGSKA (reference sequence). The CDR3 bases are TGCAGTGCACTCGGGACTGCCCGACAGTACTTC. Amino acid sequence: CSALGTARQYF.

As to this clone: The same CDR3 is also encoded by other DNA sequences in this sample. The rearrangement links TRBV7-3 to TRBJ2-1; 9 bases align to TRBD2. Germline V lookup: CDR1 SGHTA, CDR2 FQGTGA. The V and J ends lost 3 bases and 7 bases, in that order; junction bases with no gene match: 4. CDR3 length equals 14 residues. CDR3 sequence: CASSLGLAGNEQFF. The CDR3 region has the DNA TGTGCCAGCAGCTTGGGACTAGCCGGGAATGAGCAGTTCTTC.